This T cell receptor (beta chain) was profiled in a study of CD8+ T cells in alopecia areata. As the sequencing template, cDNA was produced by extracting RNA and reverse transcribing it. Produced via immunoSEQ multiplex PCR; TCRdb's table is partial and in-frame only. The data contain about 180,000 clones, 50% to 75% of them singletons. CDR3 size: 14 residues. The V gene end was trimmed by 1 base and the J gene end by 5 bases; junction bases not matched to a gene: 5. Germline V gives CDR1 MGHRA, CDR2 YSYEKL. The chain combines TRBV4-1 with TRBJ2-7; 7 positions agree with TRBD1. Material: CD4+ T cells sorted from blood, obtained at week 0. The TCR was taken from a human donor with alopecia areata. CDR3 region: CASSQGQGSDEQYF. The CDR3 region has the DNA TGCGCCAGCAGCCAAGGACAGGGTTCGGACGAGCAGTACTTC.